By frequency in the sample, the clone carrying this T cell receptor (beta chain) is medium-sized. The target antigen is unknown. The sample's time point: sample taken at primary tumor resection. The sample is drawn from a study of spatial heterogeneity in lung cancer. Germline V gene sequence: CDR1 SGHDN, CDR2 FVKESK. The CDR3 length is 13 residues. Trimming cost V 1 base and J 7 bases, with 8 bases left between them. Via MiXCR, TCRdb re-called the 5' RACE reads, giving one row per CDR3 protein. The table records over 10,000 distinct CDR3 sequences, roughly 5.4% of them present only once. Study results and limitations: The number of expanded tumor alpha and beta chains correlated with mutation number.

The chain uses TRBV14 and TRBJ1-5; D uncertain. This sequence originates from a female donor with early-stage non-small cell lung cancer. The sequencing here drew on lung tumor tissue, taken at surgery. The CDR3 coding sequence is TGTGCCAGCAGCCAAGGACTGGGCCAGCCCCAGCATTTT. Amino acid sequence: CASSQGLGQPQHF.